The 5 T cell receptor beta chains reported below all come from one sample, sequenced in a study of CD8 T cells in ankylosing spondylitis. TCRdb fed the 5' RACE reads into MiXCR, producing one record per CDR3 protein. The sample yields 310,000 or so distinct CDR3 sequences, around 20% seen once. Sequenced input: blood, either unsorted or a sorted T cell fraction (not recorded which). The receptors derive from a male donor with ankylosing spondylitis or in good health (not recorded which).

In this sample, this clonotype turned up many times. This rearrangement joins TRBV20-1 to TRBJ2-5, with 8 bases that match TRBD2. The CDR3 is made up of 12 amino acids. Trimming at V came to 5 bases and at J to 1 base, leaving 0 bases not matched to a gene. Germline CDR1 DFQATT, CDR2 SNEGSKA (reference sequence). CDR3 nucleotides: TGCAGTGCTGGACTAGCCCAAGAGACCCAGTACTTC. The encoded protein is CSAGLAQETQYF.

This clonotype was seen once. V is TRBV7-9 and J is TRBJ2-7; the D is unclear. Per germline, CDR1 SEHNR and CDR2 FQNEAQ (reference sequence). The CDR3 contains 13 residues. With 5 bases removed from V and 1 base from J, the gap between germline ends came to 9 bases. DNA of the CDR3: TGTGCCAGCAGCCCCGCTCATTCCTACGAGCAGTACGTC. This gives the protein CASSPAHSYEQYV.

The chain carries TRBV21-1 and TRBJ1-1; whether TRBD1, the table's D call, matches the DNA was not checked. TRBV21-1 represents a pseudogene. The CDR3 runs to 14 residues. CDR3 coding DNA: TGTGCCAGCATCAAAGGACAGGTGAACACTGAAGCTTTCTTT. Its translation: CASIKGQVNTEAFF.

This clonotype was counted ten times or more. The gene calls are TRBV15 and TRBJ1-2; D is ambiguous. Germline-derived CDR1 and CDR2 are LNHNV and YYDKDF (reference sequence). CDR3 length: 11 residues. Trimming cost V 9 bases and J 7 bases, with 12 bases left between them. CDR3 loop: CATSLNGGYTF. In DNA form, the CDR3 reads TGTGCCACTTCCCTGAATGGTGGCTACACCTTC.

The chain employs TRBV28 and TRBJ2-5; D is tentatively TRBD1 or TRBD2 (7 bases each). V gave up 6 bases and J gave up 9 bases, with 14 bases separating them. Germline assignment: CDR1 MDHEN and CDR2 SYDVKM. CDR3 length: 12 residues. CDR3 protein: CASRSQGGSQYF. CDR3 nucleotide sequence: TGTGCCAGCAGAAGCCAGGGGGGGTCCCAGTACTTC.